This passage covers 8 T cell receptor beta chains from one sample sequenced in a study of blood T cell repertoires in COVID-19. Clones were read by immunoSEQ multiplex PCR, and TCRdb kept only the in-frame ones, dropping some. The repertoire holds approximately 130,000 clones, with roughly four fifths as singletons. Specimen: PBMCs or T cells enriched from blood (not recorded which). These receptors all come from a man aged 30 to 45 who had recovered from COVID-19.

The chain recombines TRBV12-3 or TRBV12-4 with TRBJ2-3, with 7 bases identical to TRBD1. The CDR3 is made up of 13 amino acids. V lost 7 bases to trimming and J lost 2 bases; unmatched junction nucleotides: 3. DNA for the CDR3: TGTGCCAGCACCGACAGGGTCACAGATACGCAGTATTTT. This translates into CASTDRVTDTQYF.

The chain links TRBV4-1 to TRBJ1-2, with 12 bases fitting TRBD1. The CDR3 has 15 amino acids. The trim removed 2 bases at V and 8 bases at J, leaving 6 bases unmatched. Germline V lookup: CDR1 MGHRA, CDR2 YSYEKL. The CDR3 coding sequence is TGCGCCAGCAGCCAATTGGGACAGGGGGCGGGAGGCTACACCTTC. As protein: CASSQLGQGAGGYTF.

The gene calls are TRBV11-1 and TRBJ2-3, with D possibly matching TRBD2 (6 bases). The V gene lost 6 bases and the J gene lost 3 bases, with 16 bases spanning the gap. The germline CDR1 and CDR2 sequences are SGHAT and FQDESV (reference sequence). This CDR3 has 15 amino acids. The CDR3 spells CASRASGSRTDTQYF. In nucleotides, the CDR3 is TGTGCCAGCAGAGCGTCCGGGAGTCGAACAGATACGCAGTATTTT. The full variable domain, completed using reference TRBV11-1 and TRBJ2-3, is EAEVAQSPRYKITEKSQAVAFWCDPISGHATLYWYRQILGQGPELLVQFQDESVVDDSQLPKDRFSAERLKGVDSTLKIQPAELGDSAMYLCASRASGSRTDTQYFGPGTRLTVL.

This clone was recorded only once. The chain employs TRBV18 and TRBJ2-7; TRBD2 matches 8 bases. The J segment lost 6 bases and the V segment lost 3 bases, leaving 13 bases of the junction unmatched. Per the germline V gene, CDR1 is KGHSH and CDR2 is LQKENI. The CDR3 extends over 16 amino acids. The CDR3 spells CASSPGVSGIQGEQYF. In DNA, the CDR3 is TGTGCCAGCTCACCCGGGGTTAGCGGGATCCAAGGCGAGCAGTACTTC. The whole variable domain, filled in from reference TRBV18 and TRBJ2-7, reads NAGVMQNPRHLVRRRGQEARLRCSPMKGHSHVYWYRQLPEEGLKFMVYLQKENIIDESGMPKERFSAEFPKEGPSILRIQQVVRGDSAAYFCASSPGVSGIQGEQYFGPGTRLTVT.

The CDR3 region is CASSIGGTSGRAGSYNEQFF. CDR3 nucleotides: TGTGCCAGTAGTATAGGAGGGACTAGCGGGAGGGCCGGGTCCTACAATGAGCAGTTCTTC. V gene TRBV19 combines with J gene TRBJ2-1; 16 bases map to TRBD2. This CDR3 contains 20 residues. J was trimmed by 1 base and V by 1 base; bases with no gene match: 7. CDR1 LNHDA and CDR2 SQIVND come from the germline V gene (reference sequence).

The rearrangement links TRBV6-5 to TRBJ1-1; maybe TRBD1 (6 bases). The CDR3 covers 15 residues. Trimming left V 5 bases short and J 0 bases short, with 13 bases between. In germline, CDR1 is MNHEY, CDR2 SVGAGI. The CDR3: CASSLQGYLNTEAFF. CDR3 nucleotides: TGTGCCAGCAGTCTTCAGGGGTATTTGAACACTGAAGCTTTCTTT.

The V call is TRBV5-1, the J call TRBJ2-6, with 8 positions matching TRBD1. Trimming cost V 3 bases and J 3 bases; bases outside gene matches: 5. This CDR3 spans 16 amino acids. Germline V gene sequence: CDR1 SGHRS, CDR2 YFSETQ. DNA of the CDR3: TGCGCCAGCAGCTCGGACAGGGCGGGTGGGGCCAACGTCCTGACTTTC. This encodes CASSSDRAGGANVLTF.

In DNA, the CDR3 is TGTGCCAGCAGCCAAGAGCAACTAGCGGGGGTCAGTGAGCAGTTCTTC. This sequence encodes CASSQEQLAGVSEQFF. The chain joins TRBV3-1 (or the pseudogene TRBV3-2) to TRBJ2-1, with 11 bases identical to TRBD2. The CDR3 contains 16 residues. The germline CDR1 and CDR2 sequences are LGHDT and YNNKEL (reference sequence). Trimming removed 0 bases from V and 9 bases from J; junction bases left unmatched: 7.